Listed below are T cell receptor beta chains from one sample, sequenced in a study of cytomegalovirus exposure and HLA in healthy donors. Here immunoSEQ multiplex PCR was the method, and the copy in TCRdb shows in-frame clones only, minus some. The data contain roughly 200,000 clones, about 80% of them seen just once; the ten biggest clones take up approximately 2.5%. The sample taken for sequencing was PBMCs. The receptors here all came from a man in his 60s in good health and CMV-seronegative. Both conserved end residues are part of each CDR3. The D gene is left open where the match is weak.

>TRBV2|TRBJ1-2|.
CASRGGGVNGYTF
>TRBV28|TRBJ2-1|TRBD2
CASSTLGEATSGAYNEQFF
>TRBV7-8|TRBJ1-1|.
CASSFQGGTEAFF
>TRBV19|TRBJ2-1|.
CASSIGSSRVNEQFF
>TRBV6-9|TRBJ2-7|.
CARISPQPLVVYEQYF
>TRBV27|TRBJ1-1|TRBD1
CASHRLDRVNPEAFF
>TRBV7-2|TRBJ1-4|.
CASSFTRRDEKLFF
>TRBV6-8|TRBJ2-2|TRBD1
CASSYSRGQGNTGELFF
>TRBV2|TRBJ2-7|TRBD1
CATGQGTYYEQYF
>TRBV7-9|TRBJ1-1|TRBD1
CASRSDRVETEAFF